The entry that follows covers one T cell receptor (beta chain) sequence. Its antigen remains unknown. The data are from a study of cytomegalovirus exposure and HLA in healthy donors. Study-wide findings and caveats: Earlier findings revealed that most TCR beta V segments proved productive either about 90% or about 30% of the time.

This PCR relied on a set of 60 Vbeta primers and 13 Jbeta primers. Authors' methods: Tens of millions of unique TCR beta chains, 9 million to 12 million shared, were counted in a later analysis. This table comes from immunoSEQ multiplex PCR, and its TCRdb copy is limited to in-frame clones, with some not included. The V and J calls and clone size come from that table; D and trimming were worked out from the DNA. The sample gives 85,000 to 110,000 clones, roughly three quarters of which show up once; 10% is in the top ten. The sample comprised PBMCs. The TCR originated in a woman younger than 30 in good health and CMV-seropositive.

CDR3 sequence (DNA): TGTGCCAGCAGCCAAGATCTTTGGACCCAGGGTGAAGCTTTCTTT. Translation gives CASSQDLWTQGEAFF. The chain recombines TRBV14 with TRBJ1-1; a weak D match, TRBD1 (5 bases). The CDR3 contains 15 residues. In germline, CDR1 is SGHDN, CDR2 FVKESK. The V and J ends lost 0 bases and 7 bases respectively, with 15 bases between them.